Presented here are 14 T cell receptor beta chains from one specimen sequenced in a study of regulatory T cells in long-lasting Graves disease. Library construction for TCR beta used iRepertoire HTBI primers and Arm-PCR of CDR3 regions. TCRdb called the multiplex PCR reads again in MiXCR, with one record for every CDR3 protein. The sample has around 400,000 distinct CDR3 sequences, about 16% seen once. Noted time point: newly diagnosed GD, antithyroid drugs for less than 3 months. RNA from PBMCs was the source of the TCR library. The specimen comprised peripheral blood mononuclear cells (PBMCs), sampled at new diagnosis, from a patient treated with antithyroid drugs. Source of these receptors: a female donor with Graves disease.

This clonotype was observed at least ten times. The chain has TRBV3-1 and TRBJ2-1; no firm D call. Germline CDR1 LGHDT, CDR2 YNNKEL (reference sequence). This CDR3 region has 13 residues. Trimming pared 3 bases from V and 6 bases from J, leaving 9 bases between. CDR3 in DNA: TGTGCCAGCAGCCACAAGGTGAGCAATGAGCAGTTCTTC. Protein product: CASSHKVSNEQFF.

This clonotype came up a few times. A read error is likely, as this CDR3 ends without the conserved phenylalanine or tryptophan. The rearrangement joins TRBV5-5 to TRBJ1-1; 7 nucleotides agree with TRBD1. Germline CDR1 reads SGHKS; CDR2 reads YYEKEE (reference sequence). The CDR3 totals 14 residues. With 0 bases clipped from V and 5 bases from J, the junction kept 4 bases outside the gene matches. CDR3 nucleotide sequence: TGTGCCAGCAGCTTGGGACAGGGAGGAACTGAAGCTTTCCTT. Translated: CASSLGQGGTEAFL.

This clonotype was detected a few times. This sequence joins TRBV6-1 and TRBJ1-5; 7 nucleotides line up with TRBD1. The CDR3 consists of 15 residues. Germline-derived CDR1 and CDR2 are MNHNS and SASEGT. V lost 6 bases, J lost 3 bases, and 8 bases stayed unmatched. As DNA, the CDR3 is TGTGCCAGCAGAAAGACAGGGTTGGACAATCAGCCCCAGCATTTT. This codes for CASRKTGLDNQPQHF.

This clonotype was observed many times. The V call is TRBV27, the J call TRBJ2-7; D uncertain. The germline CDR1 and CDR2 sequences are MNHEY and SMNVEV (reference sequence). The CDR3 runs 15 residues. V was shortened by 0 bases and J by 7 bases, with 16 bases between the two germline ends. CDR3 bases: TGTGCCAGCAGTTTATCGTCCTCTTCTCCCAGGGAGCAGTACTTC. Translated: CASSLSSSSPREQYF.

This clonotype was seen a handful of times. The CDR3 loop is CASSQGISNQPQHF. The CDR3 DNA is TGTGCCAGCAGCCAGGGGATCAGCAATCAGCCCCAGCATTTT. V is TRBV7-9 and J is TRBJ1-5, with D perhaps matching TRBD1 (6 bases). This CDR3 has 14 amino acids. The germline gives CDR1 SEHNR, CDR2 FQNEAQ (reference sequence). V lost 5 bases and J 1 base, leaving 9 bases between the germline ends. Complete variable domain (other parts from reference TRBV7-9 and TRBJ1-5): DTGVSQNPRHKITKRGQNVTFRCDPISEHNRLYWYRQTLGQGPEFLTYFQNEAQLEKSRLLSDRFSAERPKGSFSTLEIQRTEQGDSAMYLCASSQGISNQPQHFGDGTRLSIL.

Here the CDR3 DNA reads TGTGCCAGCACCCCGCCCCGGACGGCTAACACTGAAGCTTTCTTT. Its translation: CASTPPRTANTEAFF. The chain carries TRBV5-4 and TRBJ1-1; D call uncertain. The V gene's germline CDR1 is SGHNT and CDR2 YYREEE (reference sequence). Trimming removed 6 bases from V and 2 bases from J, with 17 bases in between. The CDR3 is 15 residues long.

This clonotype has at least ten counts. This chain links TRBV11-2 with TRBJ1-2; 9 bases align to TRBD1. Germline V gene sequence: CDR1 SGHAT, CDR2 FQNNGV. The CDR3 has 15 amino acids. The trim removed 5 bases at V and 4 bases at J, leaving 8 bases unmatched. The CDR3 region has the DNA TGTGCCAGCAGCCCCCGGACAGGGGTAGGCTATGGCTACACCTTC. It translates to CASSPRTGVGYGYTF.

This clonotype was seen at least ten times. The V call is TRBV11-2, the J call TRBJ2-5; the D gene is possibly TRBD2 (5 bases). Trimming took 0 bases from V and 5 from J, leaving 13 bases between them. CDR1 and CDR2 from the germline V gene are SGHAT and FQNNGV. The CDR3 has 15 residues. The CDR3 reads CASSLEAGGWETQYF. DNA of the CDR3: TGTGCCAGCAGCTTAGAGGCAGGAGGATGGGAGACCCAGTACTTC.

There are many counts of this clonotype. The chain joins TRBV27 to TRBJ2-3; 8 bases fit TRBD2. Germline V lookup: CDR1 MNHEY, CDR2 SMNVEV (reference sequence). V gave up 7 bases and J gave up 5 bases; unmatched junction bases: 11. This CDR3 has 15 amino acids. The CDR3 protein is CASKILGGAVDTQYF. The CDR3 nucleotides are TGTGCCAGCAAAATCCTCGGGGGGGCCGTAGATACGCAGTATTTT.

This clonotype was seen more than once but under ten times. V usage is TRBV11-2 and J usage is TRBJ2-1; a possible D gene is TRBD2 (6 bases). The end of the DNA is better explained by TRBJ2-5, so the J call may be wrong. This CDR3 has 14 residues. The germline gives CDR1 SGHAT, CDR2 FQNNGV. Here the CDR3 reads CASSPEGLGETQYF. The CDR3 DNA sequence: TGTGCCAGCAGCCCAGAGGGACTCGGAGAGACCCAGTACTTC.

This clonotype has ten or more counts. The chain recombines TRBV30 with TRBJ2-5; D is unclear. Germline V CDR1 and CDR2: GTSNPN, SVGIG (reference sequence). This CDR3 is 13 amino acids long. V dropped 2 bases and J dropped 6 bases, with 13 bases sitting between them. The CDR3 DNA is TGTGCCTGGAGTCCCCTCTTGAGGAAGACCCAGTACTTC. Translating it yields CAWSPLLRKTQYF.

Many counts were recorded for this clonotype. This chain links TRBV27 with TRBJ1-2, with 11 nucleotides matching TRBD1. Germline V gene sequence: CDR1 MNHEY, CDR2 SMNVEV (reference sequence). The CDR3 spans 16 residues. With 4 bases clipped from V and 2 bases from J, the junction kept 6 bases outside the gene matches. CDR3 residues: CASSSRDRGTNYGYTF. The CDR3 bases are TGTGCCAGCAGTTCGCGGGACAGGGGGACAAACTATGGCTACACCTTC.

This clonotype was detected many times. The chain has TRBV29-1 and TRBJ2-1; 7 bases are shared with TRBD2. The CDR3 is made up of 14 amino acids. J lost 8 bases, V lost 6 bases, and 13 bases had no gene match. From germline, CDR1 is SQVTM and CDR2 ANQGSEA. For the CDR3, the DNA is TGCAGCGTGGGAGAGCGGGGTGTTTTCTATGAGCAGTTCTTC. It yields the protein CSVGERGVFYEQFF.

This clonotype was counted at least ten times. This chain connects TRBV14 to TRBJ1-1, with 7 bases matching TRBD1. Germline CDR1 and CDR2: SGHDN and FVKESK. V lost 4 bases, J lost 0 bases, and 5 bases stayed unmatched. The CDR3 has 15 residues. CDR3 coding DNA: TGTGCCAGCAGCCCAGGGGGACGGCTGAACACTGAAGCTTTCTTT. It translates to CASSPGGRLNTEAFF. Based on the CDR3 plus reference TRBV14 and TRBJ1-1, the full variable domain is EAGVTQFPSHSVIEKGQTVTLRCDPISGHDNLYWYRRVMGKEIKFLLHFVKESKQDESGMPNNRFLAERTGGTYSTLKVQPAELEDSGVYFCASSPGGRLNTEAFFGQGTRLTVV.